This record concerns one T cell receptor (beta chain) sequence. This entry belongs to a study of blood T cell repertoires in COVID-19. On the study more broadly: Researchers got acute and convalescent COVID-19 samples from the United States, Italy and Spain. T cells, B-cell-depleted T cells, or PBMCs supplied cDNA or gDNA.

The length of the CDR3 is 13 residues. Germline V gene lookup returns CDR1 SGHRS and CDR2 YFSETQ. With 3 bases removed from V and 2 bases from J, the gap between germline ends came to 8 bases. Participants came from about two dozen US areas, aged about 18 to 95 years. Original handling: Cell counts per sample came from amplifying reference gene primers. Sequenced by immunoSEQ multiplex PCR; TCRdb stores in-frame clones only, minus some. Clone size and the V and J calls come from that table; the DNA yielded D and trimming. The table records a few hundred thousand clones, just under 90% of them present only once.

The clonotype comes from a woman between 45 and 65 years old who had been exposed to COVID-19. Sequencing was performed on PBMCs or T cells enriched from blood (not recorded which). This chain connects TRBV5-1 to TRBJ1-1; D ambiguous. This CDR3 reads CASSSAGNTEAFF. The CDR3 DNA follows: TGCGCCAGCAGCTCGGCGGGAAACACTGAAGCTTTCTTT.